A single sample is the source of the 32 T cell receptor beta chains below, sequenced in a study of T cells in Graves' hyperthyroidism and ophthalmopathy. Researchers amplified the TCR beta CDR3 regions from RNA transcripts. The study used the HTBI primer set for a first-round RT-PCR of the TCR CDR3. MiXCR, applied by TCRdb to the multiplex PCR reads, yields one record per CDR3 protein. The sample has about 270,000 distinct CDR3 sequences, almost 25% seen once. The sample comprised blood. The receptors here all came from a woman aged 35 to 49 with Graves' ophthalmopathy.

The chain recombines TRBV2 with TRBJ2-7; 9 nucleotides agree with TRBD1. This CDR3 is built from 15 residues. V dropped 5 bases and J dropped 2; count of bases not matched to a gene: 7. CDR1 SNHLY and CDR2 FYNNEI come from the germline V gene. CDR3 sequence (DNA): TGTGCCAGCAGTACCCGACAGGGGGGCACCTACGAGCAGTACTTC. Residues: CASSTRQGGTYEQYF.

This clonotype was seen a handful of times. The CDR3: CASSPLGNEQYF. The CDR3 DNA follows: TGCGCCAGCAGCCCTTTAGGGAACGAGCAGTACTTC. The chain employs TRBV5-1 and TRBJ2-7, with D hard to call. CDR3 length: 12 amino acids. Between the trimmed V and J ends, which lost 4 bases and 5 bases, there was a span of 10 bases. The germline V gene encodes CDR1 SGHRS and CDR2 YFSETQ.

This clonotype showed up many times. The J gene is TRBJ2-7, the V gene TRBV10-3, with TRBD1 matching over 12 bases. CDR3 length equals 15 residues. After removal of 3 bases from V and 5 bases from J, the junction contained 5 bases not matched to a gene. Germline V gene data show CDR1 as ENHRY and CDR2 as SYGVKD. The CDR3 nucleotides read TGTGCCATCAGTGACCGGGACAGGGGGCGCAACGAGCAGTACTTC. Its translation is CAISDRDRGRNEQYF.

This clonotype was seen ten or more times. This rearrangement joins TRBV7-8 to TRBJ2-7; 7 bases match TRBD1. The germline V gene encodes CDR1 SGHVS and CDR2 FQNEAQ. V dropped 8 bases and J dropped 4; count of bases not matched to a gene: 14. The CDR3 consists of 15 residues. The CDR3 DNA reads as TGTGCCAGCCTTAGGTCGACAGGGCAATTTTACGAGCAGTACTTC. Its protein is CASLRSTGQFYEQYF. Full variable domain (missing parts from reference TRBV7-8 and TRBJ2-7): GAGVSQSPRYKVAKRGQDVALRCDPISGHVSLFWYQQALGQGPEFLTYFQNEAQLDKSGLPSDRFFAERPEGSVSTLKIQRTQQEDSAVYLCASLRSTGQFYEQYFGPGTRLTVT.

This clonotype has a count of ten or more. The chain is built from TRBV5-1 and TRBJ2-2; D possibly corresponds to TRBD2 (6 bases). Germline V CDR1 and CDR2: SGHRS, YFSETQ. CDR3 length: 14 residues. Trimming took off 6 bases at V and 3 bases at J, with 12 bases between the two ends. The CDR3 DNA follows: TGCGCCAGCACTTTGGAGGGACACACCGGGGAGCTGTTTTTT. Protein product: CASTLEGHTGELFF.

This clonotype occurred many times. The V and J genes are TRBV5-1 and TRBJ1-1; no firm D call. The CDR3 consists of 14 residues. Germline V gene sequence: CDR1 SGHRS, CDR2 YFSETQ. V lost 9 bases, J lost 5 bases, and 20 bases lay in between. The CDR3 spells CANPMCRRDTEAFF. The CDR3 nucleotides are TGCGCCAACCCGATGTGTAGGAGGGATACTGAAGCTTTCTTT. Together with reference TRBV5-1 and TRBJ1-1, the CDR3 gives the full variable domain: KAGVTQTPRYLIKTRGQQVTLSCSPISGHRSVSWYQQTPGQGLQFLFEYFSETQRNKGNFPGRFSGRQFSNSRSEMNVSTLELGDSALYLCANPMCRRDTEAFFGQGTRLTVV.

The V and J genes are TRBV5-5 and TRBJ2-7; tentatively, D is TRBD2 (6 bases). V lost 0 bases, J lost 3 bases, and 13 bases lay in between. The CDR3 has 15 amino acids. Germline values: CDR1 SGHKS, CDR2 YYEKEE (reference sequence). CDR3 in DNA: TGTGCCAGCAGCTTGGCAGTAGGGGAGGACTACGAGCAGTACTTC. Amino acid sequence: CASSLAVGEDYEQYF.

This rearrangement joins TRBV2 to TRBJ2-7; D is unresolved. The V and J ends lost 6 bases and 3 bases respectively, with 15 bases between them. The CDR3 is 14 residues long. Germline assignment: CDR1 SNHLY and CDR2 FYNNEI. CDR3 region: CASSVEPLSYEQYF. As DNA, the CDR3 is TGTGCCAGCAGCGTAGAACCTCTAAGCTACGAGCAGTACTTC.

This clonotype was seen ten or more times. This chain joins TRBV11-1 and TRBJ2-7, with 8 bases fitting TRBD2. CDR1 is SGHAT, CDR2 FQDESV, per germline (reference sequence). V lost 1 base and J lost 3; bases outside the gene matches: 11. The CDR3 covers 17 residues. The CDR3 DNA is TGTGCCAGCAGCTTAGAAACGGGGGTTAGCGGGAACTACGAGCAGTACTTC. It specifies CASSLETGVSGNYEQYF.

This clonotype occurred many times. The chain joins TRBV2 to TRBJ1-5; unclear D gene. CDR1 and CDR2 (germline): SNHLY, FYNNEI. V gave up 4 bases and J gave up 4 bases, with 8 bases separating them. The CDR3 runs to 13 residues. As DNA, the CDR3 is TGTGCCAGCAGTGTGACCGGGAATCAGCCCCAGCATTTT. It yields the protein CASSVTGNQPQHF.

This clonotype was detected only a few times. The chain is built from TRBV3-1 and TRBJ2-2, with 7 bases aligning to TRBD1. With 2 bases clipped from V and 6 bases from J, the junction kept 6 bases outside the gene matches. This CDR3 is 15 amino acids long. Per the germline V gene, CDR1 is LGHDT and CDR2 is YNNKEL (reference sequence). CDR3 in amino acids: CASSQTKTGSGELFF. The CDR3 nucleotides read TGTGCCAGCAGCCAAACTAAGACAGGGTCCGGGGAGCTGTTTTTT.

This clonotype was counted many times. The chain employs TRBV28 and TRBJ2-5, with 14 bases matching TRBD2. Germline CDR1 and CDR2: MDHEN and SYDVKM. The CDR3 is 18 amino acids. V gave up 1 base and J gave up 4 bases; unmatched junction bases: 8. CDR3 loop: CASSLLGLAGDLRETQYF. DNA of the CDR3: TGTGCCAGCAGTTTATTGGGACTAGCGGGAGATTTGAGAGAGACCCAGTACTTC.

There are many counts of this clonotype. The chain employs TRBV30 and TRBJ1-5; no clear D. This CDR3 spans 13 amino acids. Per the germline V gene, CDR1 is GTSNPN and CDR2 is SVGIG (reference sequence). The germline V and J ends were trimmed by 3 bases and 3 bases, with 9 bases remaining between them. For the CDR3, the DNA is TGTGCCTGGAGCCGAGGAGACAATCAGCCCCAGCATTTT. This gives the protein CAWSRGDNQPQHF.

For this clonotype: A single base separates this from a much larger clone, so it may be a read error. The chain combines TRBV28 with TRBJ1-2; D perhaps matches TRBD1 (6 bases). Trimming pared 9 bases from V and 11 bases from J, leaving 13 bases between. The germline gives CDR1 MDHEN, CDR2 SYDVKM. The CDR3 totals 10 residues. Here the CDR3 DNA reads TGTGCCAGATCGACAGGCGGGTACACCTTC. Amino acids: CARSTGGYTF.

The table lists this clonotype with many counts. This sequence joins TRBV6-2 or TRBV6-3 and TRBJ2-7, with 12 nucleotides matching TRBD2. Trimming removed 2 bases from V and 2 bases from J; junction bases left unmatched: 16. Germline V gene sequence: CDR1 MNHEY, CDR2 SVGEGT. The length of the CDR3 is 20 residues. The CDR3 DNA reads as TGTGCCAGCAGTTACCGAACACGACTAGCGGGAGTACACCTTACCTACGAGCAGTACTTC. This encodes CASSYRTRLAGVHLTYEQYF.

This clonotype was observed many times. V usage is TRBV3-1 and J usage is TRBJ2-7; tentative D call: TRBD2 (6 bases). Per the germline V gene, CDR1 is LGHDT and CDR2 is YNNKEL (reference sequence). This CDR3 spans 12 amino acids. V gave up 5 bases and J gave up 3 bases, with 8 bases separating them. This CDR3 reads CASSGGLYEQYF. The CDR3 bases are TGTGCCAGCAGCGGGGGACTCTACGAGCAGTACTTC.

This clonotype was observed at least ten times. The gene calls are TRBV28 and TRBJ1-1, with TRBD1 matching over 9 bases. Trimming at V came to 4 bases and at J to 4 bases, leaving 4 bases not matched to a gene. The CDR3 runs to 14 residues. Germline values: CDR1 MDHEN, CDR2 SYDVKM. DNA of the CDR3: TGTGCCAGCAGTTCACAGGGGGCTCTCACTGAAGCTTTCTTT. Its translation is CASSSQGALTEAFF.

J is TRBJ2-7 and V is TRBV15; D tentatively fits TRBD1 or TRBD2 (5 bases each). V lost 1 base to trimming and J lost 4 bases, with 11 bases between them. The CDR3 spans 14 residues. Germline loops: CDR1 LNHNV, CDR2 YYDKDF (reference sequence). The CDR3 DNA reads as TGTGCCACCAGCAGAGGTACCGGGGCATACGAGCAGTACTTC. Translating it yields CATSRGTGAYEQYF.

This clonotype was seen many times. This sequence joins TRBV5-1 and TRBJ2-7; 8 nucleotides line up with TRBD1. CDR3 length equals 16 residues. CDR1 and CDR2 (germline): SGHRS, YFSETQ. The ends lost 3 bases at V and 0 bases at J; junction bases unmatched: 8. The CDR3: CASSWGDRIYSYEQYF. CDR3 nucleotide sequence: TGCGCCAGCAGCTGGGGGGACAGGATTTACTCCTACGAGCAGTACTTC. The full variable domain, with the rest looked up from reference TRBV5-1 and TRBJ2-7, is KAGVTQTPRYLIKTRGQQVTLSCSPISGHRSVSWYQQTPGQGLQFLFEYFSETQRNKGNFPGRFSGRQFSNSRSEMNVSTLELGDSALYLCASSWGDRIYSYEQYFGPGTRLTVT.

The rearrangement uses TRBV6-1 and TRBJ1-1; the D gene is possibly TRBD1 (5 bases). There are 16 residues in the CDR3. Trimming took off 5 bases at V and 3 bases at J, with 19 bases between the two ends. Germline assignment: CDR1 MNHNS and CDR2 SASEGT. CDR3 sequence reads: CASSSPSGRMDTEAFF. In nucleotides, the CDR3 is TGTGCCAGCAGTAGCCCTTCAGGGAGGATGGACACTGAAGCTTTCTTT.

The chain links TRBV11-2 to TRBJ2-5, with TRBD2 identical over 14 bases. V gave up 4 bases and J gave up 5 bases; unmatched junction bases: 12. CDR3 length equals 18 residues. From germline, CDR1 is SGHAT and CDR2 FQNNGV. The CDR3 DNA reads TGTGCCAGCAGCTCCGGACTAGCGGGGGGCATGATTCCGGAGACCCAGTACTTC. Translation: CASSSGLAGGMIPETQYF.

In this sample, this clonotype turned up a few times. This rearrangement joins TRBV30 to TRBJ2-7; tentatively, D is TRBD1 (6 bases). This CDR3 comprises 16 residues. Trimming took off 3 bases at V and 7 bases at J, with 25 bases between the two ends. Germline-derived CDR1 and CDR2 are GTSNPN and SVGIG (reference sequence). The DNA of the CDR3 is TGTGCCTGGAGCCCGTTTGGGACACAGGGAATTAATGAGCAGTACTTC. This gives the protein CAWSPFGTQGINEQYF.

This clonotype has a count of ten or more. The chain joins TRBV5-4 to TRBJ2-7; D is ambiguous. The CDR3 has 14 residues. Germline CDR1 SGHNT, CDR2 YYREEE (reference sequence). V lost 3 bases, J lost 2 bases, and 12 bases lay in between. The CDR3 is CASSSDPTAYEQYF. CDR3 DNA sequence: TGTGCCAGCAGCTCCGACCCGACGGCCTACGAGCAGTACTTC.

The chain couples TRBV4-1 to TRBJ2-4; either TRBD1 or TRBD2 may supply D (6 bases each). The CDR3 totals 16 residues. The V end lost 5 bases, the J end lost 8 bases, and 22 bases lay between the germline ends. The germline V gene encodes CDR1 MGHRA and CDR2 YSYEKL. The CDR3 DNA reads TGCGCCAGCAGCTACGGGGGCTCAGGGGCCTGGGACATTCAGTACTTC. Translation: CASSYGGSGAWDIQYF.

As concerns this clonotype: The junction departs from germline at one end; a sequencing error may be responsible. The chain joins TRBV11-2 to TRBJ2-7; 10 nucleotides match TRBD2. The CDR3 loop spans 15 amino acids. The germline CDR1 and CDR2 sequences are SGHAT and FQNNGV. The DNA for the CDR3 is TGTGTCAGCAGCTTAGGACTAGCGGAGCACTACGAGCAGTACTTC. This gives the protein CVSSLGLAEHYEQYF.

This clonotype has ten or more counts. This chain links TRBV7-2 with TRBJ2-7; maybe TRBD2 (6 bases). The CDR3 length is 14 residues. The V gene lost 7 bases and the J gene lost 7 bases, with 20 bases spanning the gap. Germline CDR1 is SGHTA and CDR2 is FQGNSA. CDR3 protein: CASTSPGTPREQYF. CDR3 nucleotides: TGTGCCAGCACCTCACCCGGGACTCCCCGAGAGCAGTACTTC.

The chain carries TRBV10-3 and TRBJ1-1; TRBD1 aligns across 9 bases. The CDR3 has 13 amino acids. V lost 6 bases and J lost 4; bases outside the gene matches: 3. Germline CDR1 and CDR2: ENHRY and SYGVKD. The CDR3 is CAISTGGGTEAFF. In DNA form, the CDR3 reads TGTGCCATCAGCACAGGGGGCGGCACTGAAGCTTTCTTT.

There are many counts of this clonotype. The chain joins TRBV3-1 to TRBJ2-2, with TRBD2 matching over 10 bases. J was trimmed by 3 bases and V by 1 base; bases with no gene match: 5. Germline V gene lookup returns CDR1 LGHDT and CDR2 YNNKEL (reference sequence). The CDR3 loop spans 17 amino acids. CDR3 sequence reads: CASSQASGSVHTGELFF. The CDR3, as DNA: TGTGCCAGCAGCCAAGCTAGCGGGAGCGTTCACACCGGGGAGCTGTTTTTT.

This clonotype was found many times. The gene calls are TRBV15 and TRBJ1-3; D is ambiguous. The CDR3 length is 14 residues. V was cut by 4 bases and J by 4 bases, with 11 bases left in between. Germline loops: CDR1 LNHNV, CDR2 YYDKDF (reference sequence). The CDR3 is CATSILGAGNTIYF. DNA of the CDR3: TGTGCCACCAGCATCTTGGGCGCGGGAAACACCATATATTTT.

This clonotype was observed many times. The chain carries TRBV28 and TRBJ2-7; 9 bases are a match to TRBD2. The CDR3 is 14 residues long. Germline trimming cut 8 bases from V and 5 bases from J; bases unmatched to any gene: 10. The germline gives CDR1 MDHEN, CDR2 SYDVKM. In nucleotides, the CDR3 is TGTGCCAGCGGATTAGCGGGAGCGGTACACGAGCAGTACTTC. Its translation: CASGLAGAVHEQYF. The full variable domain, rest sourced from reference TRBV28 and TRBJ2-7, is DVKVTQSSRYLVKRTGEKVFLECVQDMDHENMFWYRQDPGLGLRLIYFSYDVKMKEKGDIPEGYSVSREKKERFSLILESASTNQTSMYLCASGLAGAVHEQYFGPGTRLTVT.

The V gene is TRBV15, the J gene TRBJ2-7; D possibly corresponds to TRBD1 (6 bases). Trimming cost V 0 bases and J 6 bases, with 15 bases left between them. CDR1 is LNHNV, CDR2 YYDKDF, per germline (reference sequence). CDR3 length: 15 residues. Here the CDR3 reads CATSREKGGRGEQYF. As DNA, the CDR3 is TGTGCCACCAGCAGAGAGAAAGGGGGAAGGGGCGAGCAGTACTTC.

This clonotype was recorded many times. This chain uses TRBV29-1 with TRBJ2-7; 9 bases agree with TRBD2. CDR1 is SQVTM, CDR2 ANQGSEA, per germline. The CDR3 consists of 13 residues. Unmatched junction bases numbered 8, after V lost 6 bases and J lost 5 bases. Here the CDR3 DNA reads TGCAGCGTCCATAGCGGGAGACGGAACGAGCAGTACTTC. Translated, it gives CSVHSGRRNEQYF.